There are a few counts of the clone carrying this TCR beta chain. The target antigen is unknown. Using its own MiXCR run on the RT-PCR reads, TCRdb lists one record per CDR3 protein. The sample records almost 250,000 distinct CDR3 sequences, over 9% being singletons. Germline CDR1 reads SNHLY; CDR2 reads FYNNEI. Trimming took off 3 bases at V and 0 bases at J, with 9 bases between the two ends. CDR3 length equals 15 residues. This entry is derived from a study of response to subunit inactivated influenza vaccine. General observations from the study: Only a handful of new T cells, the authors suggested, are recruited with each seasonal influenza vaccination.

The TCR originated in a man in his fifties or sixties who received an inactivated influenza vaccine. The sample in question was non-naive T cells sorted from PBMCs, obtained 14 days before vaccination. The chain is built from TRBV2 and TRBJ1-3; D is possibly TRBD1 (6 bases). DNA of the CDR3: TGTGCCAGCAGTGATTCGACAGGCTCTGGAAACACCATATATTTT. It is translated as CASSDSTGSGNTIYF.